One and the same sample provided the 32 T cell receptor beta chains below, sequenced in a study of T cell responses to AZD1222 COVID-19 vaccine. The data were produced by immunoSEQ multiplex PCR, yet TCRdb's version contains in-frame clones alone and is incomplete. There are around 80,000 clones in the sample; about four fifths occur only once, and approximately 1.3% lies in the top ten. The sample in question was peripheral blood, obtained 28 days after the second AZD1222 dose. Receptors were obtained from an adult who received the AZD1222 COVID-19 vaccine.

The table lists this clone with a few counts. The rearrangement links TRBV18 to TRBJ1-5, with D uncertain. CDR3 length: 17 residues. V lost 3 bases and J 3 bases, leaving 18 bases between the germline ends. Germline CDR1 reads KGHSH; CDR2 reads LQKENI. As DNA, the CDR3 is TGTGCCAGCTCACCTTCTCTACCGGGGAGCGACAATCAGCCCCAGCATTTT. This gives the protein CASSPSLPGSDNQPQHF.

The chain combines TRBV7-2 with TRBJ1-5; 8 nucleotides match TRBD1. Germline CDR1 reads SGHTA; CDR2 reads FQGNSA. Germline trimming cut 5 bases from V and 4 bases from J; bases unmatched to any gene: 7. The CDR3 runs 15 residues. CDR3 in DNA: TGTGCCAGCAGCCCTGGACAGGGTCGTAATCAGCCCCAGCATTTT. Its protein is CASSPGQGRNQPQHF.

The V call is TRBV2, the J call TRBJ1-2; D gene unclear. Germline CDR1 reads SNHLY; CDR2 reads FYNNEI. Trimming shortened V by 2 bases and J by 4 bases, and 5 bases separated the two germline ends. This CDR3 has 12 residues. The CDR3 DNA reads as TGTGCCAGCAGTGAACAAAGCTATGGCTACACCTTC. It translates to CASSEQSYGYTF.

For the CDR3, the DNA is TGTGCCAGTACGTCGGCAGGGAAAGGCCAGCCCCAGCATTTT. Translated: CASTSAGKGQPQHF. The rearrangement joins TRBV19 to TRBJ1-5; D may be TRBD1 (5 bases). V was shortened by 7 bases and J by 7 bases, with 17 bases between the two germline ends. CDR1 and CDR2 from the germline V gene are LNHDA and SQIVND (reference sequence). CDR3 length: 14 residues.

The chain combines TRBV5-8 with TRBJ1-1; 8 nucleotides match TRBD1. V gave up 4 bases and J gave up 2 bases; unmatched junction bases: 7. The CDR3 has 15 residues. CDR1 and CDR2 (germline): SGHTS, YDEGEE. CDR3 in DNA: TGTGCCAGCAGCCAGACCAGGGGGCGAAACACTGAAGCTTTCTTT. Translating it yields CASSQTRGRNTEAFF.

This clone was observed once. J is TRBJ2-1 and V is TRBV11-3; 7 bases are shared with TRBD1. With V trimmed by 5 bases and J by 10 bases, 8 bases remained unmatched. CDR3 length equals 13 residues. CDR1 SGHNT and CDR2 YENEEA come from the germline V gene. The CDR3 DNA follows: TGTGCCAGCAGCCTAGGGCCGGACAGGGAGCAGTTCTTC. Translated: CASSLGPDREQFF.

The chain is built from TRBV19 and TRBJ1-6, with D possibly being TRBD1 (6 bases). V lost 7 bases to trimming and J lost 7 bases, with 14 bases between them. CDR3 length: 14 residues. CDR1 and CDR2 from the germline V gene are LNHDA and SQIVND (reference sequence). The CDR3 loop is CASTVGQSNSPLHF. Written as DNA, the CDR3 is TGTGCCAGTACCGTCGGACAGTCGAATTCACCCCTCCACTTT.

The rearrangement links TRBV25-1 to TRBJ2-3, with TRBD1 identical over 9 bases. This CDR3 contains 16 residues. Germline CDR1 reads MGHDK; CDR2 reads SYGVNS. With 5 bases clipped from V and 4 bases from J, the junction kept 10 bases outside the gene matches. This CDR3 is CASSPSGTGIADTQYF. The CDR3 nucleotides read TGTGCCAGCAGTCCATCCGGGACAGGGATCGCAGATACGCAGTATTTT.

The V and J genes are TRBV27 and TRBJ1-4; 7 bases match TRBD1. The CDR3 contains 14 residues. The germline V gene has CDR1 MNHEY and CDR2 SMNVEV (reference sequence). V gave up 6 bases and J gave up 8 bases; unmatched junction bases: 9. The CDR3 spells CASRPPGQSEKLFF. The CDR3 DNA follows: TGTGCCAGCAGACCACCGGGACAGTCGGAAAAACTGTTTTTT.

Only a few counts were recorded for this clone. The chain combines TRBV5-1 with TRBJ1-1; no clear D gene. The CDR3 sequence is 12 residues long. From germline, CDR1 is SGHRS and CDR2 YFSETQ. V was shortened by 4 bases and J by 1 base, with 5 bases between the two germline ends. The CDR3 bases are TGCGCCAGCAGCGGAGAGAACACTGAAGCTTTCTTT. Protein product: CASSGENTEAFF. Filled out from reference TRBV5-1 and TRBJ1-1, the complete variable domain reads KAGVTQTPRYLIKTRGQQVTLSCSPISGHRSVSWYQQTPGQGLQFLFEYFSETQRNKGNFPGRFSGRQFSNSRSEMNVSTLELGDSALYLCASSGENTEAFFGQGTRLTVV.

The chain couples TRBV4-1 to TRBJ1-2; a weak D match, TRBD1 (6 bases). Deletions cut 0 bases from V and 8 bases from J, with 13 bases between. CDR1 is MGHRA and CDR2 is YSYEKL in the germline V gene. The CDR3 runs 14 residues. In nucleotides, the CDR3 is TGCGCCAGCAGCCAAGATCGGACAGTGCGAGGCTACACCTTC. It encodes CASSQDRTVRGYTF.

This clone appeared a single time. The CDR3 sequence is CASSDRDRGNQPQHF. The CDR3 DNA sequence: TGTGCCAGCAGCGACCGGGACAGGGGAAATCAGCCCCAGCATTTT. V gene TRBV7-2 combines with J gene TRBJ1-5; 10 bases are a match to TRBD1. There are 15 residues in the CDR3. V lost 5 bases and J lost 4; bases outside the gene matches: 5. From germline, CDR1 is SGHTA and CDR2 FQGNSA. Full variable domain (missing parts from reference TRBV7-2 and TRBJ1-5): GAGVSQSPSNKVTEKGKDVELRCDPISGHTALYWYRQSLGQGLEFLIYFQGNSAPDKSGLPSDRFSAERTGGSVSTLTIQRTQQEDSAVYLCASSDRDRGNQPQHFGDGTRLSIL.

This chain connects TRBV18 to TRBJ2-3; TRBD2 aligns across 7 bases. Germline values: CDR1 KGHSH, CDR2 LQKENI. Unmatched junction bases numbered 8, after V lost 2 bases and J lost 0 bases. The CDR3 totals 17 residues. This chain's CDR3 is CASSPYRVGGSTDTQYF. The DNA for the CDR3 is TGTGCCAGCTCACCATATCGGGTGGGAGGGAGCACAGATACGCAGTATTTT.

This clone was counted a single time. This chain links TRBV18 with TRBJ2-7, with a possible D match to TRBD1 (6 bases). The ends were cut back, 2 bases at V and 5 bases at J, with 10 bases in the middle. CDR1 and CDR2 from the germline V gene are KGHSH and LQKENI. The length of the CDR3 is 13 residues. The CDR3 is CASSPREGDEQYF. DNA for the CDR3: TGTGCCAGCTCACCAAGAGAGGGGGACGAGCAGTACTTC.

In the case of this clone: The sample holds other DNA sequences that translate to the same CDR3. The V gene is TRBV20-1, the J gene TRBJ2-6; D unresolved. V was clipped by 3 bases and J by 0 bases, with 6 bases between them. This CDR3 contains 14 residues. CDR1 and CDR2 from the germline V gene are DFQATT and SNEGSKA (reference sequence). CDR3 loop: CSASVVSGANVLTF. CDR3 DNA: TGCAGTGCTAGTGTCGTCTCTGGGGCCAACGTCCTGACTTTC.

V usage is TRBV5-4 and J usage is TRBJ1-6; 7 positions agree with TRBD1. V shed 4 bases and J 5 bases; nucleotides not matched to a gene: 6. The length of the CDR3 is 15 residues. Germline lookup yields CDR1 SGHNT and CDR2 YYREEE (reference sequence). DNA of the CDR3: TGTGCCAGCAGCGAGGACAGGATGAATAATTCACCCCTCCACTTT. Translation: CASSEDRMNNSPLHF.

The CDR3 DNA reads as TGTGCCACCAGTGAAAGCAATCAGCCCCAGCATTTT. This translates into CATSESNQPQHF. The chain joins TRBV24-1 to TRBJ1-5; unclear D gene. Looked up from germline, CDR1 is KGHDR and CDR2 is SFDVKD. V was clipped by 4 bases and J by 1 base, with 1 base between them. The CDR3 is 12 residues long.

The chain joins TRBV5-1 to TRBJ2-5; D gene ambiguous. Germline CDR1 is SGHRS and CDR2 is YFSETQ. The CDR3 consists of 14 residues. Trimming removed 2 bases from V and 2 bases from J, with 10 bases in between. The CDR3 sequence: CASSLGHKQETQYF. Here the CDR3 DNA reads TGCGCCAGCAGCTTAGGGCACAAACAAGAGACCCAGTACTTC. Filled out from reference TRBV5-1 and TRBJ2-5, the complete variable domain reads KAGVTQTPRYLIKTRGQQVTLSCSPISGHRSVSWYQQTPGQGLQFLFEYFSETQRNKGNFPGRFSGRQFSNSRSEMNVSTLELGDSALYLCASSLGHKQETQYFGPGTRLLVL.

V and J are TRBV7-9 and TRBJ2-1; TRBD1 matches 9 bases. This CDR3 has 16 amino acids. Trimming took 5 bases from V and 6 from J; bases not matched to a gene: 11. Germline CDR1 is SEHNR and CDR2 is FQNEAQ (reference sequence). The CDR3: CASSARDRESLNEQFF. The DNA of the CDR3 is TGTGCCAGCAGCGCAAGGGACAGGGAATCTCTCAATGAGCAGTTCTTC.

The CDR3 reads CASSFSGSQELLYQETQYF. Here the CDR3 DNA reads TGTGCCAGCAGCTTTTCCGGTAGTCAGGAACTCTTGTACCAAGAGACCCAGTACTTC. The J gene is TRBJ2-5, the V gene TRBV5-6, with D uncertain. CDR1 and CDR2 (germline): SGHDT, YYEEEE. The CDR3 loop spans 19 amino acids. Trimming shortened V by 2 bases and J by 0 bases, and 23 bases separated the two germline ends.

The V and J genes are TRBV9 and TRBJ2-1; D is ambiguous. CDR1 and CDR2 (germline): SGDLS, YYNGEE. There are 15 residues in the CDR3. The V end lost 0 bases, the J end lost 7 bases, and 14 bases lay between the germline ends. The CDR3 region has the DNA TGTGCCAGCAGCGTAGACGGCAGTTTTTGGAATGAGCAGTTCTTC. Protein: CASSVDGSFWNEQFF.

V gene TRBV2 combines with J gene TRBJ2-2, with a weak D call TRBD2 (5 bases). Between the trimmed V and J ends, which lost 11 bases and 5 bases, there was a span of 15 bases. This CDR3 is 13 amino acids long. From germline, CDR1 is SNHLY and CDR2 FYNNEI. The CDR3: CAAQDGNTGELFF. The CDR3 DNA sequence: TGTGCCGCTCAGGACGGGAATACCGGGGAGCTGTTTTTT.

The V gene is TRBV6-2 or TRBV6-3, the J gene TRBJ1-2; D is unresolved. Per the germline V gene, CDR1 is MNHEY and CDR2 is SVGEGT. This CDR3 region has 17 residues. Trimming stripped 5 bases from V and 2 bases from J, with 21 bases between. This chain's CDR3 is CASSIPGMTQSNYGYTF. The CDR3 region has the DNA TGTGCCAGCAGTATACCCGGGATGACCCAAAGCAACTATGGCTACACCTTC.

V is TRBV7-9 and J is TRBJ1-2; 7 nucleotides agree with TRBD1. J was trimmed by 8 bases and V by 5 bases; bases with no gene match: 11. This CDR3 spans 14 amino acids. CDR1 is SEHNR, CDR2 FQNEAQ, per germline (reference sequence). Written as DNA, the CDR3 is TGTGCCAGCAGCCGACAGGGAGGTGCGGAAGGCTACACCTTC. This sequence encodes CASSRQGGAEGYTF.

The chain links TRBV7-2 to TRBJ1-2; TRBD1 agrees at 7 bases. The CDR3 consists of 15 residues. Germline-derived CDR1 and CDR2 are SGHTA and FQGNSA. Losses at the gene ends were 2 bases for V and 4 bases for J; bases not matched to a gene: 7. The CDR3 bases are TGTGCCAGCAGCTTACGACAGGGTGGCCCCTATGGCTACACCTTC. Translated: CASSLRQGGPYGYTF.

The chain employs TRBV7-9 and TRBJ1-3; D is unresolved. V was pared by 1 base and J by 0 bases, with 13 bases between. The CDR3 length is 17 residues. Looked up from germline, CDR1 is SEHNR and CDR2 is FQNEAQ (reference sequence). The CDR3 loop reads CASSLDGTTTSGNTIYF. The DNA of the CDR3 is TGTGCCAGCAGCTTAGACGGAACAACGACCTCTGGAAACACCATATATTTT.

The CDR3 loop reads CASSGDRRLLKDTEAFF. As DNA, the CDR3 is TGTGCCAGTAGTGGAGACAGGAGACTCCTAAAGGACACTGAAGCTTTCTTT. This chain joins TRBV19 and TRBJ1-1, with a tentative D call TRBD1 (6 bases). The CDR3 loop spans 17 amino acids. Per the germline V gene, CDR1 is LNHDA and CDR2 is SQIVND (reference sequence). Trimming removed 5 bases at V and 3 bases at J, with 22 bases between.

The chain recombines TRBV27 with TRBJ1-5, with TRBD1 matching over 7 bases. Trimming cost V 5 bases and J 2 bases; bases outside gene matches: 3. Germline values: CDR1 MNHEY, CDR2 SMNVEV (reference sequence). The length of the CDR3 is 14 residues. For the CDR3, the DNA is TGTGCCAGCAGTGTTACAGGGGGCAATCAGCCCCAGCATTTT. Translation: CASSVTGGNQPQHF.

In this sample, this clone turned up once. The CDR3 DNA sequence: TGTGCCAGCAGCCTCGGGGGGGGAACTGAAGCTTTCTTT. It is translated as CASSLGGGTEAFF. The chain employs TRBV6-5 and TRBJ1-1, with D possibly matching TRBD1 (5 bases). V was trimmed by 6 bases and J by 5 bases, leaving 13 bases between them. Germline V gene data show CDR1 as MNHEY and CDR2 as SVGAGI. The CDR3 extends over 13 amino acids.

CDR3 region: CASSRTTGELFF. CDR3 nucleotide sequence: TGTGCCAGCAGCCGCACCACCGGGGAGCTGTTTTTT. V is TRBV5-8 and J is TRBJ2-2, with D unclear. Germline V gene data show CDR1 as SGHTS and CDR2 as YDEGEE. Trimming took 4 bases from V and 4 from J, leaving 5 bases between them. The length of the CDR3 is 12 residues.

The J gene is TRBJ1-3, the V gene TRBV28; maybe TRBD1 (5 bases). This CDR3 comprises 16 residues. CDR1 and CDR2 (germline): MDHEN, SYDVKM. Between the trimmed V and J ends, which lost 0 bases and 4 bases, there was a span of 13 bases. The CDR3 region has the DNA TGTGCCAGCAGTTTATGGGAGGGGAGAGCGGGAAACACCATATATTTT. Its translation is CASSLWEGRAGNTIYF.

This clone was counted a few times. The chain combines TRBV3-1 (or the pseudogene TRBV3-2) with TRBJ2-2; D not resolved. The V gene lost 3 bases and the J gene lost 10 bases, with 9 bases spanning the gap. CDR1 and CDR2 from the germline V gene are LGHDT and YNNKEL (reference sequence). The CDR3 runs 12 residues. The CDR3 nucleotides read TGTGCCAGCAGCCAGGGCTCGGAGGAGCTGTTTTTT. Encoded protein: CASSQGSEELFF.